This T cell receptor (beta chain) originates from a study of blood T cells in healthy people across ages. This clonotype has only a few counts. The antigen is unknown. Study-level points and caveats: With donor CMV status unknown, expanded clonotype changes were possibly confounded. Donors of long life had a larger count of naive CD4+ cells and greater diversity than aged donors.

With a J-beta primer mix and a sample-barcoded 5' primer, a second PCR ran about 7 to 11 cycles. Every single cDNA molecule received a tag from a template-switch adaptor with 12 random nucleotides. One entry per CDR3 protein, called by TCRdb with MiXCR from the 5' RACE reads. This table has around 690,000 distinct CDR3 sequences, under 65% appearing once. This receptor was identified in a man between 60 and 75 years old in good health. Sequencing was done on a sample of blood.

In DNA, the CDR3 is TGTGCCAGCAGCGTAGGGCTAGCGGGGAACCAAGAGACCCAGTACTTC. Translated: CASSVGLAGNQETQYF. The chain joins TRBV9 to TRBJ2-5; TRBD2 aligns across 9 bases. Germline assignment: CDR1 SGDLS and CDR2 YYNGEE. Losses at the gene ends were 0 bases for V and 0 bases for J; bases not matched to a gene: 3. The CDR3 consists of 16 residues.